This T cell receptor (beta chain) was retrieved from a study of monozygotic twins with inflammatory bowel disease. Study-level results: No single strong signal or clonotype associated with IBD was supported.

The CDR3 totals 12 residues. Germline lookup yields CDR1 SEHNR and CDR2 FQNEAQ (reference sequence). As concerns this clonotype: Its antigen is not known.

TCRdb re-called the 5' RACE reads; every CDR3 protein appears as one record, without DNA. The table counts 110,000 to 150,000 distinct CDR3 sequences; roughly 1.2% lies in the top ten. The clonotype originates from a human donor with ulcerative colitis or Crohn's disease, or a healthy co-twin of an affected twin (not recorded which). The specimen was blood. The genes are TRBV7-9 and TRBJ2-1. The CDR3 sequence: CASSSALGEQFF.